A single sample is the source of the 30 T cell receptor beta chains below, sequenced in a study of CD8 T cells in ankylosing spondylitis. One entry per CDR3 protein, called by TCRdb with MiXCR from the 5' RACE reads. The sample includes approximately 43,000 distinct CDR3 sequences, 4% of them seen just once. Source material: blood, either unsorted or a sorted T cell fraction (not recorded which). These receptors were obtained from a female donor with ankylosing spondylitis or in good health (not recorded which).

This clonotype was detected many times. The V gene is TRBV9, the J gene TRBJ1-2, with D possibly matching TRBD1 (6 bases). This CDR3 is 13 amino acids long. The germline V and J ends were trimmed by 4 bases and 7 bases, with 14 bases remaining between them. The germline gives CDR1 SGDLS, CDR2 YYNGEE. The CDR3 DNA reads as TGTGCCAGCAGCTTCGAAGACAGGACTGGCTACACCTTC. It encodes CASSFEDRTGYTF.

Many counts were recorded for this clonotype. This sequence joins TRBV9 and TRBJ1-4; D remains unclear. The V end was cut by 4 bases, the J end by 6 bases, with 10 bases between. This CDR3 region has 13 residues. Germline CDR1 is SGDLS and CDR2 is YYNGEE. CDR3 sequence: CASSRKMDEKLFF. The DNA for the CDR3 is TGTGCCAGCAGCCGGAAAATGGATGAAAAACTGTTTTTT.

In this sample, this clonotype turned up many times. The chain links TRBV9 to TRBJ1-4, with D possibly matching TRBD1 (6 bases). The CDR3 has 18 residues. CDR1 is SGDLS, CDR2 YYNGEE, per germline. The V end lost 4 bases, the J end lost 2 bases, and 21 bases lay between the germline ends. The CDR3 DNA follows: TGTGCCAGCAGCAGCCGGGGGGGGCCTGGCTACACTAATGAAAAACTGTTTTTT. Its protein product is CASSSRGGPGYTNEKLFF.

This clonotype has at least ten counts. CDR3 nucleotides: TGTGCCAGCAGCGTAGGTCGGACTAGCGGGGGTGATGAGCAGTTCTTC. The encoded protein is CASSVGRTSGGDEQFF. The gene calls are TRBV9 and TRBJ2-1, with 13 positions matching TRBD2. CDR1 and CDR2 from the germline V gene are SGDLS and YYNGEE. V lost 0 bases, J lost 8 bases, and 5 bases stayed unmatched. The CDR3 has 16 amino acids.

In this sample, this clonotype turned up a few times. CDR3 sequence (DNA): TGTGCCAGCAGCGTTAGGGACAGGGGGAACAATGAGCAGTTCTTC. The encoded protein is CASSVRDRGNNEQFF. The chain employs TRBV9 and TRBJ2-1, with TRBD1 matching 11 bases. Germline CDR1 is SGDLS and CDR2 is YYNGEE. The CDR3 is made up of 15 amino acids. The junction had 3 bases not matched to a gene; V was cut back by 2 bases and J by 5 bases.

This clonotype has a handful of counts. The CDR3, as DNA: TGTGCCAGCAGCGTAGCAGGACAGCAAGAGACCCAGTACTTC. Residues: CASSVAGQQETQYF. V usage is TRBV9 and J usage is TRBJ2-5; the D gene is possibly TRBD1 (6 bases). This CDR3 has 14 amino acids. The germline V and J ends were trimmed by 0 bases and 2 bases, with 8 bases remaining between them. The germline V gene encodes CDR1 SGDLS and CDR2 YYNGEE.

The V and J genes are TRBV9 and TRBJ2-2; 14 bases line up with TRBD2. Germline CDR1 is SGDLS and CDR2 is YYNGEE. Trimming removed 3 bases from V and 6 bases from J; junction bases left unmatched: 4. There are 16 residues in the CDR3. CDR3 loop: CASSARLAGGPGELFF. In DNA form, the CDR3 reads TGTGCCAGCAGCGCCAGACTAGCGGGGGGGCCCGGGGAGCTGTTTTTT.

This clonotype has at least ten counts. The chain employs TRBV9 and TRBJ1-2; TRBD1 matches at 8 bases. Germline loops: CDR1 SGDLS, CDR2 YYNGEE. The CDR3 is 13 amino acids. After removal of 5 bases from V and 8 bases from J, the junction contained 8 bases not matched to a gene. As DNA, the CDR3 is TGTGCCAGCAGTCCGGACAGGGTACTAGGCTACACCTTC. Residues: CASSPDRVLGYTF.

This clonotype has a count of ten or more. The chain is built from TRBV9 and TRBJ2-1, with TRBD2 identical over 13 bases. Trimming removed 4 bases from V and 4 bases from J; junction bases left unmatched: 5. CDR3 length: 16 amino acids. Germline V gives CDR1 SGDLS, CDR2 YYNGEE. The CDR3 nucleotides read TGTGCCAGCAGCACCGGACTAGCGGGGGCGTACAATGAGCAGTTCTTC. This translates into CASSTGLAGAYNEQFF.

This clonotype showed up many times. This rearrangement joins TRBV9 to TRBJ1-1, with 7 positions matching TRBD1. Germline values: CDR1 SGDLS, CDR2 YYNGEE. The CDR3 sequence is 15 residues long. V lost 3 bases to trimming and J lost 1 base; unmatched junction nucleotides: 6. CDR3 residues: CASSAGGPKNTEAFF. The CDR3 DNA sequence: TGTGCCAGCAGCGCAGGGGGACCGAAGAACACTGAAGCTTTCTTT.

This clonotype was seen at least ten times. J is TRBJ1-2 and V is TRBV6-2 or TRBV6-3; 7 positions match TRBD1. Germline V gene data show CDR1 as MNHEY and CDR2 as SVGEGT. Unmatched junction bases numbered 18, after V lost 9 bases and J lost 2 bases. The CDR3 covers 17 residues. The chain's CDR3 is CARLRGDRDSSNYGYTF. In DNA form, the CDR3 reads TGTGCCAGACTGCGGGGAGACAGGGACTCCTCAAACTATGGCTACACCTTC.

This clonotype has ten or more counts. The chain has TRBV9 and TRBJ2-3, with TRBD2 matching over 8 bases. This CDR3 comprises 15 residues. Germline values: CDR1 SGDLS, CDR2 YYNGEE. J was trimmed by 1 base and V by 4 bases; bases with no gene match: 5. CDR3 region: CASSSPLAGTDTQYF. Here the CDR3 DNA reads TGTGCCAGCAGCTCCCCACTAGCGGGCACAGATACGCAGTATTTT.

This clonotype has only a few counts. The chain couples TRBV9 to TRBJ2-7, with D possibly TRBD2 on 6 matching bases. Germline CDR1 SGDLS, CDR2 YYNGEE. CDR3 length: 13 residues. V lost 0 bases, J lost 5 bases, and 9 bases lay in between. The CDR3, as DNA: TGTGCCAGCAGCGTAGCTGGAGGGCACGAGCAGTACTTC. Its translation is CASSVAGGHEQYF.

This clonotype has a count of ten or more. This rearrangement joins TRBV9 to TRBJ1-1; perhaps TRBD1 as D (5 bases). The V end lost 1 base, the J end lost 4 bases, and 8 bases lay between the germline ends. Germline CDR1 and CDR2: SGDLS and YYNGEE. The CDR3 covers 13 residues. The CDR3 reads CASSVLDSTEAFF. In DNA, the CDR3 is TGTGCCAGCAGCGTATTAGACAGCACTGAAGCTTTCTTT.

There are many counts of this clonotype. The chain combines TRBV9 with TRBJ1-2; 7 bases map to TRBD1. The length of the CDR3 is 14 residues. Germline V gene sequence: CDR1 SGDLS, CDR2 YYNGEE. Trimming took 0 bases from V and 4 from J; bases not matched to a gene: 3. CDR3 DNA: TGTGCCAGCAGCGTAGATCAGGGGGTCTATGGCTACACCTTC. This codes for CASSVDQGVYGYTF.

This clonotype has at least ten counts. The chain joins TRBV9 to TRBJ2-2; D possibly uses TRBD1 or TRBD2 (7 bases each). V lost 0 bases and J 7 bases, leaving 16 bases between the germline ends. CDR3 length: 16 amino acids. Germline-derived CDR1 and CDR2 are SGDLS and YYNGEE. The CDR3 region has the DNA TGTGCCAGCAGCGTAGAGGGGGGGACAGTGCACGGGGAGCTGTTTTTT. Its translation: CASSVEGGTVHGELFF.

This clonotype came up many times. The chain links TRBV9 to TRBJ2-3; 7 bases fit TRBD2. This CDR3 has 16 residues. V gave up 3 bases and J gave up 0 bases; unmatched junction bases: 7. From germline, CDR1 is SGDLS and CDR2 YYNGEE. The CDR3 DNA reads as TGTGCCAGCAGCGAACTCGGGCGGGGGAGCACAGATACGCAGTATTTT. Translating gives CASSELGRGSTDTQYF.

By share, this clonotype counts as medium-sized. This sequence joins TRBV9 and TRBJ2-7, with 8 bases identical to TRBD1. V shed 2 bases, J shed 3 bases, and the junction held 10 bases outside the gene matches. The CDR3 is 16 amino acids. Germline CDR1 reads SGDLS; CDR2 reads YYNGEE. CDR3 sequence: CASSVSVSGGDYEQYF. The CDR3, as DNA: TGTGCCAGCAGCGTCAGCGTGTCAGGGGGCGACTACGAGCAGTACTTC.

Many counts were recorded for this clonotype. The genes are TRBV9 and TRBJ2-1; a possible D gene is TRBD1 (5 bases). From germline, CDR1 is SGDLS and CDR2 YYNGEE. This CDR3 comprises 19 residues. The V and J ends lost 0 bases and 0 bases respectively, with 19 bases between them. The CDR3 DNA follows: TGTGCCAGCAGCGTAGACCAGGACACCCCAATAAACTCCTACAATGAGCAGTTCTTC. Its protein is CASSVDQDTPINSYNEQFF.

This clonotype has at least ten counts. The rearrangement uses TRBV9 and TRBJ1-6; D call uncertain. This CDR3 is built from 14 residues. The V gene lost 4 bases and the J gene lost 6 bases, with 11 bases spanning the gap. CDR1 is SGDLS and CDR2 is YYNGEE in the germline V gene. This CDR3 is CASSQATVNSPLHF. CDR3 in DNA: TGTGCCAGCAGCCAAGCTACAGTTAATTCACCCCTCCACTTT.

This clonotype was observed many times. The chain links TRBV9 to TRBJ1-3; D is unresolved. The germline V gene encodes CDR1 SGDLS and CDR2 YYNGEE. Trimming took 0 bases from V and 1 from J, leaving 11 bases between them. The CDR3 is 16 amino acids. CDR3 loop: CASSVATAVSGNTIYF. For the CDR3, the DNA is TGTGCCAGCAGCGTAGCTACGGCCGTATCTGGAAACACCATATATTTT.

This clonotype was detected many times. The rearrangement joins TRBV9 to TRBJ1-1; tentatively, D is TRBD1 (6 bases). V was trimmed by 4 bases and J by 1 base, leaving 14 bases between them. The CDR3 has 15 residues. Germline loops: CDR1 SGDLS, CDR2 YYNGEE. Here the CDR3 reads CASSWAGGGNTEAFF. The CDR3 nucleotides read TGTGCCAGCAGCTGGGCTGGGGGCGGGAACACTGAAGCTTTCTTT.

There are many counts of this clonotype. The chain has TRBV9 and TRBJ1-2; possibly TRBD1 for D (5 bases). The V end was cut by 3 bases, the J end by 5 bases, with 26 bases between. This CDR3 has 18 amino acids. From germline, CDR1 is SGDLS and CDR2 YYNGEE. The CDR3 sequence is CASSGGGRWGAGSYGYTF. The CDR3 DNA is TGTGCCAGCAGCGGAGGAGGGAGGTGGGGCGCTGGATCATATGGCTACACCTTC.

This clonotype was found many times. The V call is TRBV5-1, the J call TRBJ2-2; D gene ambiguous. The germline gives CDR1 SGHRS, CDR2 YFSETQ. The CDR3 is 14 amino acids. Trimming removed 2 bases from V and 5 bases from J, with 10 bases in between. The CDR3: CASSFRRKTGELFF. In DNA, the CDR3 is TGCGCCAGCAGCTTCCGACGGAAAACCGGGGAGCTGTTTTTT.

This clonotype was found many times. The chain joins TRBV9 to TRBJ2-1; 13 positions match TRBD2. CDR3 length: 15 residues. The J segment lost 7 bases and the V segment lost 4 bases, leaving 5 bases of the junction unmatched. Germline V gene data show CDR1 as SGDLS and CDR2 as YYNGEE. The CDR3 protein is CASSLLAGGRNEQFF. Written as DNA, the CDR3 is TGTGCCAGCAGCCTACTAGCGGGGGGGCGAAATGAGCAGTTCTTC.

This sequence joins TRBV9 and TRBJ2-3, with TRBD1 as a possible D gene (6 bases). CDR1 SGDLS and CDR2 YYNGEE come from the germline V gene. The CDR3 has 15 residues. Trimming left V 0 bases short and J 10 bases short, with 18 bases between. The CDR3 loop is CASSVEGTGTLAQYF. DNA of the CDR3: TGTGCCAGCAGCGTAGAGGGAACCGGGACACTAGCGCAGTATTTT. The full variable domain, in which reference TRBV9 and TRBJ2-3 provide the parts outside the CDR3, is DSGVTQTPKHLITATGQRVTLRCSPRSGDLSVYWYQQSLDQGLQFLIQYYNGEERAKGNILERFSAQQFPDLHSELNLSSLELGDSALYFCASSVEGTGTLAQYFGPGTRLTVL.

This clonotype has ten or more counts. The chain joins TRBV9 to TRBJ1-1, with D maybe TRBD1 (5 bases). Germline CDR1 and CDR2: SGDLS and YYNGEE. This CDR3 has 15 amino acids. Trimming took 0 bases from V and 0 from J, leaving 9 bases between them. The CDR3 DNA follows: TGTGCCAGCAGCGTAGCAGGGTCGATGAACACTGAAGCTTTCTTT. The encoded protein is CASSVAGSMNTEAFF.

This clonotype was detected ten times or more. The chain links TRBV9 to TRBJ1-4; a weak D match, TRBD1 (5 bases). Germline-derived CDR1 and CDR2 are SGDLS and YYNGEE. Trimming took off 1 base at V and 12 bases at J, with 13 bases between the two ends. CDR3 size: 13 residues. The CDR3 reads CASSVRGGSELFF. In DNA, the CDR3 is TGTGCCAGCAGCGTACGGGGGGGGTCCGAACTGTTTTTT. Together with reference TRBV9 and TRBJ1-4, the CDR3 gives the full variable domain: DSGVTQTPKHLITATGQRVTLRCSPRSGDLSVYWYQQSLDQGLQFLIQYYNGEERAKGNILERFSAQQFPDLHSELNLSSLELGDSALYFCASSVRGGSELFFGSGTQLSVL.

This clonotype was seen many times. This chain connects TRBV9 to TRBJ1-1; D remains unclear. The CDR3 consists of 17 residues. The germline V gene encodes CDR1 SGDLS and CDR2 YYNGEE. V was cut by 0 bases and J by 0 bases, with 15 bases left in between. DNA for the CDR3: TGTGCCAGCAGCGTAGGCGGCAGAACCGGGTTGAACACTGAAGCTTTCTTT. Its translation: CASSVGGRTGLNTEAFF. Complete variable domain (other parts from reference TRBV9 and TRBJ1-1): DSGVTQTPKHLITATGQRVTLRCSPRSGDLSVYWYQQSLDQGLQFLIQYYNGEERAKGNILERFSAQQFPDLHSELNLSSLELGDSALYFCASSVGGRTGLNTEAFFGQGTRLTVV.

Ten or more counts support this clonotype. This chain joins TRBV9 and TRBJ2-2, with D possibly TRBD1 on 6 matching bases. The CDR3 consists of 15 residues. Germline V lookup: CDR1 SGDLS, CDR2 YYNGEE. V was cut by 0 bases and J by 6 bases, with 12 bases left in between. CDR3 protein: CASSVAGRGPGELFF. The CDR3 nucleotides read TGTGCCAGCAGCGTAGCTGGCAGGGGTCCCGGGGAGCTGTTTTTT.